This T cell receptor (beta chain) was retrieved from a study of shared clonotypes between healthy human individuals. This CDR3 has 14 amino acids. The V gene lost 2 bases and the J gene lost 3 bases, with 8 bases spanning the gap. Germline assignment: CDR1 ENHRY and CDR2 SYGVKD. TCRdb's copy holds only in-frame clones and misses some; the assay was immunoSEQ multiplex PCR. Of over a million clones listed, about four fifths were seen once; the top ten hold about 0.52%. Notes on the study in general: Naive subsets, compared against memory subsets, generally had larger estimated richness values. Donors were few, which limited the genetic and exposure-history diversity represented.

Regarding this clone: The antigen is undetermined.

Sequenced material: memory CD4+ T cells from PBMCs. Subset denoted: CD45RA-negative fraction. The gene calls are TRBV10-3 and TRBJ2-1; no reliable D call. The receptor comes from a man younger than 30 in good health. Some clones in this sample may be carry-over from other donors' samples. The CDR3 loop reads CAISEDGYYNEQFF. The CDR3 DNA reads TGTGCCATCAGTGAGGACGGGTACTACAATGAGCAGTTCTTC.